This entry is about one T cell receptor (beta chain). Its cognate antigen has yet to be identified. Base-call qualities are not available, and no considerably larger clone is one nucleotide away. The cohort was made up of 666 healthy bone marrow donors. Cohort members were all nominally healthy when sampled, although unrecorded immune exposures were likely present. The donor was CMV seronegative and was included in the group of around 320 seronegative cohort members. Every donor gave a peripheral blood sample, and the peripheral blood mononuclear cells from that sample were used for TCR beta sequencing. The Qiagen DNeasy Blood Extraction Kit was used to extract genomic DNA from the blood cell samples. This specimen comes from a study of cytomegalovirus exposure and HLA in healthy donors (dated by TCRdb to about 2017). In the study overall: According to an earlier analysis of several hundred of the donors, roughly 180 million T cells yielded over 100 million unique TCR beta sequences and approximately 300 Gb of sequence data. The number of donors typed differed by locus, with 629-630 for A, B, C, DRB1 and DQB1, 522 for DQA1, approximately 580 for DPA1, and around 450 for DPB1. Among the roughly 400 genotyped donors, approximately 81% belonged to the genetic ancestry cluster associated with self-reported Caucasian donors. Donor age, sex, ethnicity and CMV serostatus were collected together with the repertoire data. Class I and class II HLA loci were covered by the typing at four-digit resolution. In a later genetic analysis, genome-wide SNP genotypes for about three fifths of the roughly 670 donors were used, and that subset was treated as a discovery cohort. Among roughly 370 genotyped donors of the cohort, an average of around 240,000 unique TCR beta nucleotide sequences were sequenced per donor, about a sixth of them non-productive. The study was designed to test whether signatures of past pathogen exposure could be identified by cataloging public T cell receptors. To decide whether each TCR beta V gene segment behaved as functional or pseudogenic, an earlier analysis of some 540 of the donors relied on high-throughput TCR beta sequencing. The study profiled the T cell repertoires of hundreds of subjects by immunosequencing and related them to cytomegalovirus serostatus. The later analysis used no new phenotypic data to find candidate immune exposures, relying instead on TCR beta sequences and their occurrence across donors. About five DR-DQ haplotypes were treated as single units for association and clustering because of strong linkage in the cohort. An early release that covered 500 to 800 HLA-typed donors contained about 300 gigabases of sequencing data and 70 million to 100 million unique TCR sequences. To study patterns of TCR occurrence, a later analysis re-analyzed previously published TCR beta repertoires from several hundred donors and added high-resolution HLA genotyping. Every repertoire in the discovery cohort had been generated on one and the same sequencing platform. Along with the approximately 700-subject first cohort, a separate validation cohort of approximately 110 different subjects was used. High-throughput TCR immunosequencing, statistical association of individual TCRs with disease status, and machine learning were combined to predict cytomegalovirus infection status.

The paper's findings and limits, for the study overall: The authors suggested that the approach could potentially be extended to other disease states and immunological phenotypes. A further reported finding was that TCR beta sequences accurately predicted the HLA-A and HLA-B alleles for most subjects in the first cohort. Some IMGT-functional V segments, including TRBV6-2 and TRBV6-3, could not be distinguished by the 87-base-pair reads and were therefore excluded. Correlated functional status among segregating V segments might reflect linkage disequilibrium, but an unknown experimental factor could not be ruled out. When HLA alleles, especially DR and DQ, strongly co-occurred, attributing TCR associations to individual alleles was difficult. V-gene and J-gene trimming of TCR beta chains was associated with a missense DCLRE1C variant in a later genetic analysis, and the association was replicated in an independent cohort. A later analysis found that TCR association rates varied across HLA loci, with DRB1 alleles showing the most associated TCRs and HLA-C alleles the fewest. A cluster of highly shared sequence variants was judged likely to be a technical artifact of the sequencing pipeline. A later analysis reported that several top co-occurrence clusters appeared linked to parvovirus B19, influenza, CMV and Epstein-Barr virus. In both the original and validation cohorts, the classifier was reported to diagnose cytomegalovirus status with high specificity and sensitivity. In a later genetic analysis, fewer N-insertions in productive TCRs were reported among donors in an Asian-associated ancestry cluster than the roughly 700-donor mean. Broadly in line with IMGT annotations, most TCR beta V segments showed up in productive rearrangements about 90% or about 30% of the time in an earlier analysis of approximately 640 of the donors. Because some donors lacked HLA typing at each locus, the association tests relied only on the typed subset. The cohort was sequenced for TCR beta chains only, and without alpha or paired-chain data the features that could be detected were limited. While some public TCRs were present in many individuals, most TCR sequences turned up only very rarely across donors. Sequencing depth was assumed to be roughly uniform across donors in the presence/absence analyses, though that assumption may not hold. Roughly 17 rarely observed V segments, including chromosome 9 orphons, were excluded from the earlier analysis of about 500 of the donors because counts were too low. Immune exposure information for the cohort was limited to CMV serostatus. Compared with equally common non-associated chains, HLA-associated TCR beta chains in a later analysis were more clonally expanded and had lower generation probabilities. A total of 164 TCR beta chains were listed by the study as associated with cytomegalovirus. According to a later analysis, most CMV-associated TCR beta chains appeared to be HLA-restricted, and the HLA associations seemed to be driven largely by CMV exposure. Three of the identified cytomegalovirus-associated TCR beta chains were confirmed in vitro to be specific for cytomegalovirus antigens. In a later analysis, some 17,000 TCR beta sequences were associated with specific HLA alleles at a false discovery rate of 0.05.

Library creation used the immunoSEQ multiplex PCR assay. A mixture of 60 forward primers for TCR Vbeta segments and 13 reverse primers for TCR Jbeta segments was used in the multiplex PCR. A multiplex PCR assay on genomic DNA amplified the CDR3 region of rearranged TCR beta genes. On the Illumina HiSeq System, the amplified TCR beta libraries were sequenced as 87-base-pair reads. On the authors' methods: A later analysis tallied some 79 million unique TCR beta chains across the approximately 670 repertoires, and some 12 million of those chains were shared by two or more donors. A nearest-neighbor algorithm error-corrected the raw reads and collapsed the reads into unique sequences, merging closely related sequences to remove PCR and sequencing errors. V, D and J gene segments were assigned by aligning CDR3 sequences to IMGT reference sequences. Each retained sequence needed at least a six-nucleotide match to both a V gene segment and a J gene segment. A rearrangement was called productive if the CDR3 had no stop codons and remained in frame with V and J, and every other rearrangement was called non-productive. CDR3 was defined according to IMGT convention as the region running from the second conserved V-encoded cysteine to the conserved J-encoded phenylalanine. Sequences without an unambiguous match to a single V gene segment were excluded from the earlier analysis of about 600 of the donors. In an earlier analysis of 450 to 700 of the donors, V segments were called functional above 56.7% productive rearrangements and were called segregating when the between-donor standard deviation exceeded 5%. A statistical classification framework was built for diagnosing cytomegalovirus status from the catalog of TCR beta chain sequences. In a later analysis, TCR nucleotide sequences were compared against IMGT/GENE-DB human TR gene sequences so that V and J genes could be assigned. A later analysis assigned CDR3 sequences and most-parsimonious VDJ recombination scenarios with the TCRdist pipeline. In a later analysis, each TCR beta chain was defined by its CDR3 amino acid sequence together with its V-gene family, and reads without a unique V-gene family were excluded. A later analysis removed 592 highly shared, low-generation-probability nucleotide sequences to deal with suspected cross-contamination and a sequencing artifact. A later analysis calculated a clonal expansion index for each public chain from normalized within-repertoire ranks of inferred template counts. In a later analysis, generation probabilities were computed using a VDJ recombination model fitted to out-of-frame rearrangements, and the results were checked against IGoR. In a later analysis, hypergeometric tests were used to score TCR-TCR, TCR-HLA and TCR-CMV co-occurrence, with a repertoire-size bias correction applied to TCR pairs. In a later analysis, false discovery rates were estimated by permuting HLA or CMV assignments 20 times. In a later analysis, co-occurring TCRs were grouped using DBSCAN, with TCRdist sequence similarity added in when clustering inside HLA-allele-positive subsets. Repertoires with fewer than 30,000 or more than 120,000 public chains, plus five repertoires with anomalous nucleotide sharing, were excluded from co-occurrence clustering. TCRdb limited this immuneACCESS table to in-frame rearrangements with V and J called. A share of clones is missing; checked studies link under half to unresolved V genes, and the rest is unexplained. Clone size and V and J calls were adopted from that table, with D and trimming inferred from the DNA. The table for this sample lists 50,000 to 65,000 clones; around 82% of them were counted only once. The ten largest account for approximately 3% of the sample.

V is cut back by 0 bases and J by 6 bases, with 5 bases in the junction unmatched. CDR1 is given as SGHRS and CDR2 as YFSETQ, both from the germline V gene. Spanning cysteine to phenylalanine, the CDR3 consists of 14 amino acids. Only the CDR3 region is kept as DNA, spanning 42 bases read in frame from base 1. The specimen was PBMCs. The V and J segments used are TRBV5-1 and TRBJ1-2; a stretch of 7 junction bases matches TRBD1. The sequence derives from a woman aged 18-29 years in good health and CMV-seronegative. CDR3 region: CASSLEWTGDGYTF. The DNA sequence is given as TGCGCCAGCAGCTTGGAGTGGACAGGAGATGGCTACACCTTC.